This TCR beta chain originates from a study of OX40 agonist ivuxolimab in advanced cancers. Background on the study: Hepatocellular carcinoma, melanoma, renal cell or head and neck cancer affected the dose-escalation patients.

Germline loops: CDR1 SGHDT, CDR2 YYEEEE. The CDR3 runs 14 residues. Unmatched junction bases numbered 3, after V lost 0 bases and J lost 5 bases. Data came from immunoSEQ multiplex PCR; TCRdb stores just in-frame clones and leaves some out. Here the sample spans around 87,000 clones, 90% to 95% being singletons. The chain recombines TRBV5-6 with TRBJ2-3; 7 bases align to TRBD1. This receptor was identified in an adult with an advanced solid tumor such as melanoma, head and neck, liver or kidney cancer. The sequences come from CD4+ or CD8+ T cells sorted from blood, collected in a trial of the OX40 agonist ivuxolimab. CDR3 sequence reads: CASSLGQGIDTQYF. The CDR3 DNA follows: TGTGCCAGCAGCTTGGGACAGGGCATAGATACGCAGTATTTT.